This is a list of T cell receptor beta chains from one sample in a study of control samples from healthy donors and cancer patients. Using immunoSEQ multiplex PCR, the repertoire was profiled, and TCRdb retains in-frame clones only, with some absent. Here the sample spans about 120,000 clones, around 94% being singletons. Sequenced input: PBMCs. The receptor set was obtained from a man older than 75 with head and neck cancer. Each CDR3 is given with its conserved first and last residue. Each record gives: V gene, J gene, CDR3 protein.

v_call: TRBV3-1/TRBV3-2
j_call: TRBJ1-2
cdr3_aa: CASSQTGVWSYTF

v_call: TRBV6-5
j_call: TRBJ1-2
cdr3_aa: CASSYSSRHGEGYTF

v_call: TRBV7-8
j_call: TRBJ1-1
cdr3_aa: CASSLARDVKAFF

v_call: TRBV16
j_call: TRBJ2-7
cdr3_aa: CASSEGPGGQYEQYF

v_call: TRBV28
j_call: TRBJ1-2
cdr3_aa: CASSSGGQAAYGYTF

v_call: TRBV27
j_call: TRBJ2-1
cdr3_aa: CASSSRSTFYNEQFF

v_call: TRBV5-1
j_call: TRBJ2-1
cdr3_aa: CASSYDRRLGEQFF

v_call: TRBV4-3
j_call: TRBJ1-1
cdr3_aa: CASSQGVNTEAFF

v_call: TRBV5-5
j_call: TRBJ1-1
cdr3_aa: CASSLITGTRDTEAFF

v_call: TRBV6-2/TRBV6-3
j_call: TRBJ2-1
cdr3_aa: CASSYSTSAHNEQFF

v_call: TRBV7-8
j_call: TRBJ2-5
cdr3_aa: CASSLWEGPGETQYF

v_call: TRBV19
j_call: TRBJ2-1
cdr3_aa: CASSMKTGSYSNEQFF

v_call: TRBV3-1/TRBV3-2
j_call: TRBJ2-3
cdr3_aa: CASSSRLAGSTDTQYF

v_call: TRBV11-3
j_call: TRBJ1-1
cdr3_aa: CASSGQGSPEAFF

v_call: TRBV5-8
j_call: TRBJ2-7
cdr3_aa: CASSFVSYEQYF

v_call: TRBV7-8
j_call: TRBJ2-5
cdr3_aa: CASSLRGGETQYF

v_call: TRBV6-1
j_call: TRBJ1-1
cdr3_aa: CASTPHGVKNTEAFF

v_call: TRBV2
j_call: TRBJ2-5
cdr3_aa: CASSPLAGATQETQYF

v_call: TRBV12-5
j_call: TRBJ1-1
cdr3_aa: CASGFRGPRNTEAFF

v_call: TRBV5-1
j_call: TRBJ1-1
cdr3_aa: CASSLGTGALNTEAFF

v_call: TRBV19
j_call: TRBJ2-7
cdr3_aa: CASRPGQVSYEQYF

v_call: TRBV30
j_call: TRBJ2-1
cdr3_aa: CAWSGRGVNEQFF

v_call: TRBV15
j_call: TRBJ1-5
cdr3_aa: CATSRGRTYSNQPQHF

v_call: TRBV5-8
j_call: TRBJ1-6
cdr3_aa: CASSLAGARGNSPLHF

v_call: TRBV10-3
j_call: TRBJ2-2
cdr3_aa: CAISQASGYNTGELFF

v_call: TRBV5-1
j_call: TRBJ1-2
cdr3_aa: CASSPDRGISHYGYTF

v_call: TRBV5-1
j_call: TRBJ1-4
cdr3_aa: CASRGTGNSVREKLFF

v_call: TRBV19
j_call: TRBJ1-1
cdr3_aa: CASSETGVRMNTEAFF

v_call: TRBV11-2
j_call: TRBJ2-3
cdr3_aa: CASSFGTSYTDTQYF

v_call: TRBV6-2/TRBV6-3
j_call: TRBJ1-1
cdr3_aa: CASSSPFGGKAEAFF

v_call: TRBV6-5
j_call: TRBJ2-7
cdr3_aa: CASSYRGGAPYEQYF

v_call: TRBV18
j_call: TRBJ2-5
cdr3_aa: CASSPPSGARGFGYQETQYF

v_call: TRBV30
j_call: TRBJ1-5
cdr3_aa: CAWGQENQPQHF

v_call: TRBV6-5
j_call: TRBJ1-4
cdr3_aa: CASTLTRGGFEKLFF

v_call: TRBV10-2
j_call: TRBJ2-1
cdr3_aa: CASSESRGGVGEQFF

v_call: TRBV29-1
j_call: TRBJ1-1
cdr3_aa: CSVAGIKSGGTEAFF

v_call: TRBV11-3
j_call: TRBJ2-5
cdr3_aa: CASSLGGKWETQYF